The T cell receptor beta chain described here comes from a study of response to subunit inactivated influenza vaccine (dated by TCRdb to between 2017 and 2018). Regarding the complete study: Deep quantitative profiling of the T cell receptor repertoire was used in the study to follow responses to a trivalent subunit inactivated influenza vaccine. The paper as a whole reports these results and caveats: It was suggested by the authors that each seasonal influenza vaccination may recruit only a limited number of new T cells.

V is pruned by 4 bases and J by 2 bases, leaving 3 bases of the junction without a gene match. The CDR3 starts with the cysteine, ends with the phenylalanine, and has 14 residues. Here the CDR3 DNA is all that survives: 42 bases in frame from base 1. Reading the germline V gene gives CDR1 MNHEY and CDR2 SVGAGI. Library method: RT-PCR. Sequenced on an Illumina HiSeq 2500. TCRdb passed the public sequencing reads through fastp at Q25 and MiXCR, retaining productive beta sequences. Each CDR3 protein gets just one entry, which takes the most common genes and DNA from the rows behind it. The sample table contains about 480,000 distinct CDR3 sequences; only one count was recorded for roughly 27% of them. Approximately 2% of the sample is taken by the ten largest. With regard to this clonotype: What antigen it recognizes has not been identified. No qualities accompany the bases; no much larger clone lies one base away.

The starting material was CD4+ T cells sorted from PBMCs, obtained more than 4 days after vaccination. This receptor was taken from a man over 45 who received an inactivated influenza vaccine. Donor details come from another sample of the same person, matched by shared clones. The V and J segments used are TRBV6-5 and TRBJ2-7; 9 junctional bases match TRBD2. The nucleotides read TGTGCCAGCAGTTCTAGCGGGGCCCCCTACGAGCAGTACTTC. This encodes CASSSSGAPYEQYF.